Listed here are 23 T cell receptor beta chains from one sample, sequenced in a study of spatial heterogeneity in lung cancer. TCRdb reprocessed the 5' RACE reads with MiXCR, giving one entry per CDR3 protein. The table lists 23,000 or so distinct CDR3 sequences, about 7.2% of them singletons. As for time point: sample taken at primary tumor resection. The specimen comprised PBMCs, sampled at surgery. These receptors were collected from a male donor with early-stage non-small cell lung cancer.

In this sample, this clonotype turned up many times. The CDR3 here is CSGSQANEQFF. The DNA for the CDR3 is TGCAGCGGCTCCCAGGCGAATGAGCAGTTCTTC. V and J are TRBV29-1 and TRBJ2-1, with D hard to call. The CDR3 runs to 11 residues. Trimming pared 7 bases from V and 7 bases from J, leaving 11 bases between. Germline CDR1 is SQVTM and CDR2 is ANQGSEA.

The chain is built from TRBV12-3 or TRBV12-4 and TRBJ1-6; 7 nucleotides agree with TRBD1. This CDR3 spans 14 amino acids. V was clipped by 4 bases and J by 13 bases; unmatched bases: 10. The CDR3 region has the DNA TGTGCCAGCAGTTCATCAGGGGGAGGTTCCCCCCTCCACTTT. Amino acid sequence: CASSSSGGGSPLHF.

This clonotype was recorded many times. The chain links TRBV28 to TRBJ1-6; D gene unclear. V lost 4 bases and J 4 bases, leaving 8 bases between the germline ends. CDR1 and CDR2 from the germline V gene are MDHEN and SYDVKM. The CDR3 sequence is 14 residues long. The CDR3 bases are TGTGCCAGCAGTTCGACGGCTTATAATTCACCCCTCCACTTT. Protein product: CASSSTAYNSPLHF.

The chain has TRBV30 and TRBJ2-7; weak D call: TRBD1 (6 bases). Trimming cost V 5 bases and J 2 bases, with 13 bases left between them. The V gene's germline CDR1 is GTSNPN and CDR2 SVGIG (reference sequence). The CDR3 is 13 amino acids. The CDR3, as DNA: TGTGCCTGGGGTCGACAGGCTACCTACGAGCAGTACGTC. This translates into CAWGRQATYEQYV.

This clonotype came up many times. The chain employs TRBV5-5 and TRBJ1-5, with 7 nucleotides matching TRBD1. The CDR3 has 15 residues. Germline values: CDR1 SGHKS, CDR2 YYEKEE (reference sequence). V lost 4 bases and J lost 11; bases outside the gene matches: 15. As DNA, the CDR3 is TGTGCCAGCAGCCTGGGACAGACCGCTTTTTCCACCCAGCATTTT. Residues: CASSLGQTAFSTQHF.

At least ten counts were recorded for this clonotype. The rearrangement joins TRBV10-3 to TRBJ2-7; D ambiguous. This CDR3 region has 13 residues. V lost 8 bases, J lost 2 bases, and 13 bases lay in between. Per germline, CDR1 ENHRY and CDR2 SYGVKD. The CDR3: CAIGNSYPYEQYF. The CDR3 nucleotides are TGTGCCATCGGAAACAGCTACCCCTACGAGCAGTACTTC.

The chain recombines TRBV20-1 with TRBJ1-1, with TRBD1 as a possible D gene (5 bases). The ends were cut back, 1 base at V and 4 bases at J, with 13 bases in the middle. The CDR3 totals 14 residues. Looked up from germline, CDR1 is DFQATT and CDR2 is SNEGSKA (reference sequence). DNA of the CDR3: TGCAGTGCTAGAGTGGGGCAGGGTGGCACTGAAGCTTTCTTT. Translation gives CSARVGQGGTEAFF.

There are many counts of this clonotype. The chain combines TRBV5-1 with TRBJ2-3, with 8 bases that match TRBD2. V shed 0 bases, J shed 6 bases, and the junction held 0 bases outside the gene matches. The CDR3 is 13 amino acids. From germline, CDR1 is SGHRS and CDR2 YFSETQ. This CDR3 is CASSLGLADTQYF. The CDR3 nucleotides are TGCGCCAGCAGCTTGGGACTAGCGGATACGCAGTATTTT.

This clonotype was detected only a few times. This rearrangement joins TRBV7-8 to TRBJ2-1, with 8 bases that match TRBD1. The CDR3 consists of 13 residues. V gave up 11 bases and J gave up 7 bases; unmatched junction bases: 10. Germline V gene lookup returns CDR1 SGHVS and CDR2 FQNEAQ. The CDR3 DNA sequence: TGTGCCCGGCCGAGACAGGGGCGGAATGAGCAGTTCTTC. Its protein is CARPRQGRNEQFF.

The chain uses TRBV7-8 and TRBJ2-2; possible D gene TRBD1, 5 bases. V gave up 2 bases and J gave up 1 base, with 5 bases separating them. CDR3 length: 14 amino acids. The germline gives CDR1 SGHVS, CDR2 FQNEAQ. CDR3 sequence: CASSLTGNTGELFF. As DNA, the CDR3 is TGTGCCAGCAGCTTAACAGGGAACACCGGGGAGCTGTTTTTT.

This clonotype occurred many times. The chain recombines TRBV27 with TRBJ2-5, with 8 bases that match TRBD1. The germline V gene encodes CDR1 MNHEY and CDR2 SMNVEV (reference sequence). The junction had 16 bases not matched to a gene; V was cut back by 5 bases and J by 2 bases. The CDR3 is made up of 18 amino acids. CDR3 in DNA: TGTGCCAGCAGTCCACGGGTCGGGACAGGCCGAATTCAAGAGACCCAGTACTTC. Residues: CASSPRVGTGRIQETQYF.

This clonotype was seen ten or more times. The chain uses TRBV12-3 or TRBV12-4 and TRBJ1-5; TRBD1 matches at 11 bases. This CDR3 comprises 15 residues. The V and J ends lost 8 bases and 3 bases, in that order; junction bases with no gene match: 6. In DNA, the CDR3 is TGTGCCAGCGGGGGGACAGGGGGTTTCAATCAGCCCCAGCATTTT. Translating it yields CASGGTGGFNQPQHF.

This clonotype came up many times. CDR3 loop: CASSRRESQPQHF. The CDR3 bases are TGTGCCAGCAGTCGAAGGGAAAGTCAGCCCCAGCATTTT. The V call is TRBV27, the J call TRBJ1-5; D not certain. The CDR3 spans 13 residues. From germline, CDR1 is MNHEY and CDR2 SMNVEV (reference sequence). V was pared by 5 bases and J by 6 bases, with 11 bases between.

In its sample, this clonotype was seen a few times. The J gene is TRBJ2-3, the V gene TRBV6-5; the D gene could be TRBD1 or TRBD2 (6 bases each). V was cut by 8 bases and J by 0 bases, with 9 bases left in between. Germline lookup yields CDR1 MNHEY and CDR2 SVGAGI. The CDR3 loop spans 13 amino acids. DNA for the CDR3: TGTGCCAGCGCGGGACACAGCACAGATACGCAGTATTTT. Its protein is CASAGHSTDTQYF.

This clonotype is judged medium-sized (0.01 to 0.1%). The chain couples TRBV29-1 to TRBJ2-5, with 8 bases identical to TRBD1. Trimming took 4 bases from V and 4 from J; bases not matched to a gene: 5. The germline V gene has CDR1 SQVTM and CDR2 ANQGSEA. The CDR3 is 13 amino acids. CDR3 DNA sequence: TGCAGCGTTGGGACAGGGCTGGGAGAGACCCAGTACTTC. Translation gives CSVGTGLGETQYF.

V is TRBV20-1 and J is TRBJ2-2; TRBD2 agrees at 10 bases. Germline lookup yields CDR1 DFQATT and CDR2 SNEGSKA (reference sequence). CDR3 length equals 14 residues. The CDR3: CSALAGGNTGELFF. The CDR3 DNA follows: TGCAGCGCGTTAGCGGGAGGGAACACCGGGGAGCTGTTTTTT.

The table lists this clonotype with many counts. The genes are TRBV20-1 and TRBJ1-4; no clear D gene. Germline lookup yields CDR1 DFQATT and CDR2 SNEGSKA (reference sequence). Trimming removed 4 bases at V and 3 bases at J, with 15 bases between. The CDR3 sequence is 15 residues long. CDR3 sequence reads: CSATEGAGSNEKLFF. CDR3 in DNA: TGCAGTGCTACCGAAGGTGCGGGATCTAATGAAAAACTGTTTTTT.

This clonotype was recorded a few times. V and J are TRBV10-2 and TRBJ2-1; D gene unclear. Germline CDR1 and CDR2: WSHSY and SAAADI. Trimming took off 4 bases at V and 7 bases at J, with 11 bases between the two ends. The CDR3 spans 13 residues. CDR3 sequence reads: CASSGAILNEQFF. CDR3 in DNA: TGCGCCAGCAGTGGGGCAATTTTGAATGAGCAGTTCTTC.

The table lists this clonotype with a few counts. The J gene is TRBJ2-3, the V gene TRBV20-1; TRBD2 matches at 7 bases. The CDR3 extends over 14 amino acids. Germline V gene lookup returns CDR1 DFQATT and CDR2 SNEGSKA (reference sequence). Losses at the gene ends were 0 bases for V and 0 bases for J; bases not matched to a gene: 0. The CDR3, as DNA: TGCAGTGCTAGAGATAGCGGGAGCACAGATACGCAGTATTTT. It encodes CSARDSGSTDTQYF.

This clonotype is deemed medium-sized. The V and J genes are TRBV10-3 and TRBJ2-1, with TRBD2 matching 7 bases. Per germline, CDR1 ENHRY and CDR2 SYGVKD. V was pared by 6 bases and J by 0 bases, with 5 bases of the junction left unmatched. The CDR3 runs to 15 residues. CDR3 sequence reads: CAISWEGRSYNEQFF. In DNA, the CDR3 is TGTGCCATCAGCTGGGAGGGCCGCTCCTACAATGAGCAGTTCTTC.

The table lists this clonotype with a few counts. The rearrangement joins TRBV6-6 to TRBJ2-7, with a tentative D call TRBD2 (5 bases). The V and J ends lost 0 bases and 2 bases respectively, with 11 bases between them. The CDR3 has 15 amino acids. Germline assignment: CDR1 MNHNY and CDR2 SVGAGI (reference sequence). The CDR3 DNA follows: TGTGCCAGCAGTTACTCGACTGAGGGCGCCTACGAGCAGTACGTC. Protein sequence: CASSYSTEGAYEQYV.

This clonotype was counted many times. The chain couples TRBV5-1 to TRBJ1-1; TRBD1 aligns across 7 bases. Germline CDR1 SGHRS, CDR2 YFSETQ. V dropped 6 bases and J dropped 0; count of bases not matched to a gene: 8. The CDR3 totals 15 residues. This CDR3 reads CASKIEGALNTEAFF. The CDR3 DNA sequence: TGCGCCAGCAAAATCGAGGGGGCACTGAACACTGAAGCTTTCTTT.

The chain uses TRBV5-1 and TRBJ2-1; 12 nucleotides agree with TRBD1. This CDR3 has 16 residues. CDR1 and CDR2 from the germline V gene are SGHRS and YFSETQ. V dropped 2 bases and J dropped 7; count of bases not matched to a gene: 7. The CDR3 bases are TGCGCCAGCAGCTTACCGGGACAGGGGGCAGGAAATGAGCAGTTCTTC. This encodes CASSLPGQGAGNEQFF. The whole variable domain, filled in from reference TRBV5-1 and TRBJ2-1, reads KAGVTQTPRYLIKTRGQQVTLSCSPISGHRSVSWYQQTPGQGLQFLFEYFSETQRNKGNFPGRFSGRQFSNSRSEMNVSTLELGDSALYLCASSLPGQGAGNEQFFGPGTRLTVL.